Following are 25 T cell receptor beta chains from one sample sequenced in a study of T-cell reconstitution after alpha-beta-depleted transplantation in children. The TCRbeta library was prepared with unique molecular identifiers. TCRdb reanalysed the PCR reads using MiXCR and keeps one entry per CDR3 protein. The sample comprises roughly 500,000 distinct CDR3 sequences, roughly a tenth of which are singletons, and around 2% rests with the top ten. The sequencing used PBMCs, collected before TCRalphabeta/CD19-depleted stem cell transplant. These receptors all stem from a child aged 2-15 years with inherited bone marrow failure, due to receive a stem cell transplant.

The CDR3 protein is CASSFDRPSGANVLTF. DNA of the CDR3: TGTGCCAGCAGCTTTGACAGGCCCTCTGGGGCCAACGTCCTGACTTTC. The rearrangement links TRBV5-4 to TRBJ2-6, with a tentative D call TRBD1 (6 bases). The CDR3 length is 16 residues. Trimming took off 2 bases at V and 0 bases at J, with 9 bases between the two ends. Germline loops: CDR1 SGHNT, CDR2 YYREEE (reference sequence).

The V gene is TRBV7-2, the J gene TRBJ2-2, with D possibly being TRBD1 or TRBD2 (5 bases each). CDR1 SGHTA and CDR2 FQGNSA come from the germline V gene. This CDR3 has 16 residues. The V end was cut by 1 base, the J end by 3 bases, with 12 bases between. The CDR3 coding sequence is TGTGCCAGCAGCTTAGGTTCGGGGCTTTACACCGGGGAGCTGTTTTTT. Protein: CASSLGSGLYTGELFF. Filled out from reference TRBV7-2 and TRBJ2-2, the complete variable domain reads GAGVSQSPSNKVTEKGKDVELRCDPISGHTALYWYRQSLGQGLEFLIYFQGNSAPDKSGLPSDRFSAERTGGSVSTLTIQRTQQEDSAVYLCASSLGSGLYTGELFFGEGSRLTVL.

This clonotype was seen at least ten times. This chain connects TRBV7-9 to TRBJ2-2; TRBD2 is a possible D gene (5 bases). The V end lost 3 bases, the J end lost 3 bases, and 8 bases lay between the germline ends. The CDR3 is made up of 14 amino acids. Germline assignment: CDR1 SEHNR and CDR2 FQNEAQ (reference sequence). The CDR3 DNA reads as TGTGCCAGCAGCTTCCGGGGATACACCGGGGAGCTGTTTTTT. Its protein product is CASSFRGYTGELFF.

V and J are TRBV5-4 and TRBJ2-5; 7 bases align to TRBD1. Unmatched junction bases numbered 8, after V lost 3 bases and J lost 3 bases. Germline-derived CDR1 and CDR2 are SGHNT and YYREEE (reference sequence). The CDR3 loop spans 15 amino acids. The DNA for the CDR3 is TGTGCCAGCAGCTCACCCGGGACAGCTAAAGAGACCCAGTACTTC. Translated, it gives CASSSPGTAKETQYF.

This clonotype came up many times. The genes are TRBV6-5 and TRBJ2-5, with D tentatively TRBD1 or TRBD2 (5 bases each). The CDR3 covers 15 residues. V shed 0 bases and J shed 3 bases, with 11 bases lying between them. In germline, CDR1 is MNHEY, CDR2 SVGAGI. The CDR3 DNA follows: TGTGCCAGCAGTTACTCGGGGGAGACAGAAGAGACCCAGTACTTC. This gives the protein CASSYSGETEETQYF.

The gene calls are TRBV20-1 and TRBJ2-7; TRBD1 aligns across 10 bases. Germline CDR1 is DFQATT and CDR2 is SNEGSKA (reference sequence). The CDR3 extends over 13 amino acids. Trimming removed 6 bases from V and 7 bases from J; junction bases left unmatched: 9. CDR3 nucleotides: TGCAGTGCCGGGCGACAGGGGGCAGGAGAGCAGTACTTC. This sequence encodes CSAGRQGAGEQYF.

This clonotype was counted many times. The CDR3 sequence is CSARNIKRVNTEAFF. In DNA, the CDR3 is TGCAGTGCTAGAAATATTAAAAGGGTGAACACTGAAGCTTTCTTT. The chain couples TRBV20-1 to TRBJ1-1; no firm D call. This CDR3 region has 15 residues. V was cut by 2 bases and J by 0 bases, with 13 bases left in between. Germline V CDR1 and CDR2: DFQATT, SNEGSKA (reference sequence).

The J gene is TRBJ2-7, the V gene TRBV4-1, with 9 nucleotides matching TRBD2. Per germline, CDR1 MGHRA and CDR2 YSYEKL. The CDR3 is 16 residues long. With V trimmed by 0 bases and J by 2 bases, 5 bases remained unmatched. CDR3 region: CASSQDWPSGTYEQYF. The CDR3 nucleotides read TGCGCCAGCAGCCAAGATTGGCCTAGCGGGACCTACGAGCAGTACTTC.

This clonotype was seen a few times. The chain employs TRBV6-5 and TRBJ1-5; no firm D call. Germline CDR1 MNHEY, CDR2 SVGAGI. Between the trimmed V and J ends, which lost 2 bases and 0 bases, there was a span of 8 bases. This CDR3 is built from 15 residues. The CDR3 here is CASSYEDYSNQPQHF. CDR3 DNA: TGTGCCAGCAGTTACGAGGACTATAGCAATCAGCCCCAGCATTTT.

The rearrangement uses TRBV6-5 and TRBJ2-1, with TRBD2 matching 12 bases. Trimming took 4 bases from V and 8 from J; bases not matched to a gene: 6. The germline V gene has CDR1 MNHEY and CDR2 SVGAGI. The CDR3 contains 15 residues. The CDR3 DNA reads TGTGCCAGCAGTTTCCTAGCGGGAGGGCCCTATGAGCAGTTCTTC. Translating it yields CASSFLAGGPYEQFF.

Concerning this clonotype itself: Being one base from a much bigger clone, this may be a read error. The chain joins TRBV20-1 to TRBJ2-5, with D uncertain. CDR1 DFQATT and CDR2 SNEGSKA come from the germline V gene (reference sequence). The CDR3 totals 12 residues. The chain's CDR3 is CGAHSRRETQYF. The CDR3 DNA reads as TGCGGTGCGCATAGTCGGCGGGAGACCCAGTACTTC.

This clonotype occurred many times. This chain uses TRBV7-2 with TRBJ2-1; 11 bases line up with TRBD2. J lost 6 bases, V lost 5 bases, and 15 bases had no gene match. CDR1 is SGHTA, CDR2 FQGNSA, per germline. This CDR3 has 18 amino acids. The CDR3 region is CASSPWAVTSGKANEQFF. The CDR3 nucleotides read TGTGCCAGCAGCCCTTGGGCTGTGACTAGCGGGAAGGCCAATGAGCAGTTCTTC.

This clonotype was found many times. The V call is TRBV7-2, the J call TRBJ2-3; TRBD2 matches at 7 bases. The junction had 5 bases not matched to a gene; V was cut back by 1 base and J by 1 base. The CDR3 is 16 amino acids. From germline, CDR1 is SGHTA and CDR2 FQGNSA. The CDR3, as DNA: TGTGCCAGCAGCTTAGTGGCTAGCGGCGGCACAGATACGCAGTATTTT. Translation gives CASSLVASGGTDTQYF.

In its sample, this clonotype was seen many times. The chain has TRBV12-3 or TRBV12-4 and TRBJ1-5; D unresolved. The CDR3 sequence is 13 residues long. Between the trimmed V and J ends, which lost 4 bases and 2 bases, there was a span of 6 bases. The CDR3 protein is CASSSLGNQPQHF. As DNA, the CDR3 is TGTGCCAGCAGTTCCTTGGGCAATCAGCCCCAGCATTTT.

CDR3 amino acids: CASSPRTGNARGYTF. The CDR3 coding sequence is TGTGCCAGCAGCCCGAGGACAGGGAACGCGAGGGGCTACACCTTC. The chain joins TRBV7-2 to TRBJ1-2; TRBD1 matches 8 bases. CDR3 length equals 15 residues. V lost 5 bases, J lost 8 bases, and 13 bases stayed unmatched. Germline V gives CDR1 SGHTA, CDR2 FQGNSA. Drawing the rest from reference TRBV7-2 and TRBJ1-2, the complete variable domain is GAGVSQSPSNKVTEKGKDVELRCDPISGHTALYWYRQSLGQGLEFLIYFQGNSAPDKSGLPSDRFSAERTGGSVSTLTIQRTQQEDSAVYLCASSPRTGNARGYTFGSGTRLTVV.

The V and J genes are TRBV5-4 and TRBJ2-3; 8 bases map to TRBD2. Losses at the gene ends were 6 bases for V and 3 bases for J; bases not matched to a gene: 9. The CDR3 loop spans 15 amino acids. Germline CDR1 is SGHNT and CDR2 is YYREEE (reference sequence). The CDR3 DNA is TGTGCCAGCACATCACCGGGACTAGTGACAGATACGCAGTATTTT. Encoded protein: CASTSPGLVTDTQYF.

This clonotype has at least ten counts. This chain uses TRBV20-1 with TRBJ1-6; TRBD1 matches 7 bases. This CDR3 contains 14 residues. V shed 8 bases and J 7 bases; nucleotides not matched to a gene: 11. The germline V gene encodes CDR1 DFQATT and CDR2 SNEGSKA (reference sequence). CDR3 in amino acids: CSSGDRERNSPLHF. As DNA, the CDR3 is TGCAGTTCGGGAGACAGGGAGAGAAATTCACCCCTCCACTTT.

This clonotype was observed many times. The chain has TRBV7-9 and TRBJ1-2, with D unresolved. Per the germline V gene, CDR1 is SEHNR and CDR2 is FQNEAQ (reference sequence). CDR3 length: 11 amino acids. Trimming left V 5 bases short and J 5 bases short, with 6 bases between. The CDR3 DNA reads TGTGCCAGCAGCCGAGGTTATGGCTACACCTTC. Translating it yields CASSRGYGYTF.

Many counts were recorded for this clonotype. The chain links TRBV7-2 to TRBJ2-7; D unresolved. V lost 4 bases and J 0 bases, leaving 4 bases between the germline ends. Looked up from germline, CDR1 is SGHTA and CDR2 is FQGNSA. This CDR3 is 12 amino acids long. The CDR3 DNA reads TGTGCCAGCAGCTGGAGCTCCTACGAGCAGTACTTC. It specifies CASSWSSYEQYF.

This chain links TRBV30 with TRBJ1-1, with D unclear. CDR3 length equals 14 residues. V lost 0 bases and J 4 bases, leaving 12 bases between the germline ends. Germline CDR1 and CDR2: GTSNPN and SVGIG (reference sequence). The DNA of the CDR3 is TGTGCCTGGAGTGTACCCTTTATCGCCACTGAAGCTTTCTTT. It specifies CAWSVPFIATEAFF.

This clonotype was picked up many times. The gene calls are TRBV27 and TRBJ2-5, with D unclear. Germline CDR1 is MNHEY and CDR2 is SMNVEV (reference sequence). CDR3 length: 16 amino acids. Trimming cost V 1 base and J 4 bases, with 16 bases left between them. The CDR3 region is CASSLFGLLGGETQYF. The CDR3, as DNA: TGTGCCAGCAGTTTATTTGGTCTCCTCGGCGGAGAGACCCAGTACTTC.

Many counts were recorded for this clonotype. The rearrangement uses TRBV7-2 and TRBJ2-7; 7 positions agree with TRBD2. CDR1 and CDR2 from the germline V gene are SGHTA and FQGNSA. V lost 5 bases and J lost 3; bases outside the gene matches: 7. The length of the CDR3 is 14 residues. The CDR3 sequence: CASSRTGTIYEQYF. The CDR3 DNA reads TGTGCCAGCAGCCGTACCGGGACTATCTACGAGCAGTACTTC.

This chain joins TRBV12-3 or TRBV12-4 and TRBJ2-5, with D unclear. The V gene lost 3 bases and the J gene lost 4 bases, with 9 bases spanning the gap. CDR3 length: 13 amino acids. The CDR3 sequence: CASSLNSGETQYF. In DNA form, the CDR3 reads TGTGCCAGCAGTTTGAATAGTGGAGAGACCCAGTACTTC.

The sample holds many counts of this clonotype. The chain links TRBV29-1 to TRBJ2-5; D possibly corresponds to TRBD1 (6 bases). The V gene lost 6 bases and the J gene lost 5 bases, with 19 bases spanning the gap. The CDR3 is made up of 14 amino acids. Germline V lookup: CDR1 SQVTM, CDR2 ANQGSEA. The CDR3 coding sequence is TGCAGCGTACAGGGTGGTGCATTATGGGAGACCCAGTACTTC. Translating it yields CSVQGGALWETQYF.

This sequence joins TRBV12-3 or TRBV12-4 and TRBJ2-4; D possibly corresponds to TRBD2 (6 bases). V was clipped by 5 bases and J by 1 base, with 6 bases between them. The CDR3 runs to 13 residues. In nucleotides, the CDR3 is TGTGCCAGCAGTGGGACTGCCAAAAACATTCAGTACTTC. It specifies CASSGTAKNIQYF.